This TCR beta chain was identified during a study of T cell repertoires in cytomegalovirus infection. Findings and caveats of the study: HLA-C-restricted CMV-specific TCR beta clonotypes prevailed in the ex vivo response.

This clonotype was found many times. The antigen is undetermined. MiXCR, applied by TCRdb to the reads, yields one record per CDR3 protein. This sample has 250,000 to 300,000 distinct CDR3 sequences; roughly a fifth occur once, and the top ten carry roughly a fifth. Trimming cost V 8 bases and J 3 bases; bases outside gene matches: 3. From germline, CDR1 is SGHTA and CDR2 FQGNSA. This CDR3 is 13 amino acids long. This clonotype originated in a human donor in good health (CMV status not recorded). Some clones in this sample may be carry-over from other donors' samples. The sequences come from cultured PBMCs, collected from culture after CMV antigen stimulation. The chain carries TRBV7-2 and TRBJ2-1, with 8 nucleotides matching TRBD2. DNA of the CDR3: TGTGCCAGCGGGGGACTAGACTACAATGAGCAGTTCTTC. Residues: CASGGLDYNEQFF.